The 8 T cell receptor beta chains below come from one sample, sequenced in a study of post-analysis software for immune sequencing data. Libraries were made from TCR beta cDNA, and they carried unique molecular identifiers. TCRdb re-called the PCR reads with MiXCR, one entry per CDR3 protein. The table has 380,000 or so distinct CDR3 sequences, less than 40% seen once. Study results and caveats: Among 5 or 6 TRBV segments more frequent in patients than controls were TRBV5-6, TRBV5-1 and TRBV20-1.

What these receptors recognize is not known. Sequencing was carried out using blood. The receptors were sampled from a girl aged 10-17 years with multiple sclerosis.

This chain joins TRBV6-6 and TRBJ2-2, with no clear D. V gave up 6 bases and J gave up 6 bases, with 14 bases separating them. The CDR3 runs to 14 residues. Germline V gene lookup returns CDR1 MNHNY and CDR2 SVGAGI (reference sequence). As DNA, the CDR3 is TGTGCCAGCAGCCCCGCCCCCATTGCCGGGGAGCTGTTTTTT. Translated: CASSPAPIAGELFF.

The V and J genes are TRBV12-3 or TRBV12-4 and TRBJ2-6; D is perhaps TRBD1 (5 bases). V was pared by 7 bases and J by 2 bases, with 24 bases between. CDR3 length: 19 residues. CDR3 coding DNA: TGTGCCAGCACCTTAGGTATGGGGCAGGGCGAACCTGGGGCCAACGTCCTGACTTTC. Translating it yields CASTLGMGQGEPGANVLTF.

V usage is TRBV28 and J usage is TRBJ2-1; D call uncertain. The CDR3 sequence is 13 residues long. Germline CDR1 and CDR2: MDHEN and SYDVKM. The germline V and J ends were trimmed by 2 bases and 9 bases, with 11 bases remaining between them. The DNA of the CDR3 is TGTGCCAGCAGTTTAATGCTTTTCCGTGAGCAGTTCTTC. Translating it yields CASSLMLFREQFF.

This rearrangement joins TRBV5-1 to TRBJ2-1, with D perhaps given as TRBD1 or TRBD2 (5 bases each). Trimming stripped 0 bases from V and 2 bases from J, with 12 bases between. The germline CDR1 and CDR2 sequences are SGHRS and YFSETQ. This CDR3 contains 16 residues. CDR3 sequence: CASSLAEGRTYNEQFF. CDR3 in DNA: TGCGCCAGCAGCTTGGCCGAGGGGCGAACCTACAATGAGCAGTTCTTC.

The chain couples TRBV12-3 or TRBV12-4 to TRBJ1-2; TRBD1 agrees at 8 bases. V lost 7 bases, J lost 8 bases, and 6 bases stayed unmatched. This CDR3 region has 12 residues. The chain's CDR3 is CASTRQGSGYTF. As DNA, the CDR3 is TGTGCCAGCACCCGACAGGGGAGCGGCTACACCTTC.

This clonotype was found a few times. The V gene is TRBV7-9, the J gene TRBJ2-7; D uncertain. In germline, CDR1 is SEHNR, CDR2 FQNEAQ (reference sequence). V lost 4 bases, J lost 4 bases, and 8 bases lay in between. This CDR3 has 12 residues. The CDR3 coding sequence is TGTGCCAGCAGCTCAGTCCCATACGAGCAGTACTTC. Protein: CASSSVPYEQYF.

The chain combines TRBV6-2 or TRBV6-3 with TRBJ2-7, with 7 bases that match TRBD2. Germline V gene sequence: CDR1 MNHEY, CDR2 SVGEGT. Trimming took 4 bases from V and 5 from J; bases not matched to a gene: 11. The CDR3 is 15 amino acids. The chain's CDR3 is CASSWGGGGIDEQYF. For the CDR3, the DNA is TGTGCCAGCAGTTGGGGGGGTGGGGGAATCGACGAGCAGTACTTC.

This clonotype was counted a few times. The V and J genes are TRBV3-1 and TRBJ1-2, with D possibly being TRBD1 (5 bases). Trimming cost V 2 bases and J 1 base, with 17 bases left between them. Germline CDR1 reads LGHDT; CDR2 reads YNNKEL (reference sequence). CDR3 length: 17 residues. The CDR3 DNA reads TGTGCCAGCAGCCAACCGCCAGGGCAGGGAGTTAACTATGGCTACACCTTC. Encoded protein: CASSQPPGQGVNYGYTF.